These 5 T cell receptor beta chains originate from one sample sequenced in a study of OX40 agonist ivuxolimab in advanced cancers. Generated by immunoSEQ multiplex PCR, the TCRdb table keeps only in-frame clones and is missing some. The sample lists approximately 81,000 clones; approximately 90% were seen once. The sequenced sample was CD4+ or CD8+ T cells sorted from blood, obtained in a trial of the OX40 agonist ivuxolimab. The receptor set was obtained from an adult with an advanced solid tumor such as melanoma, head and neck, liver or kidney cancer.

This chain joins TRBV6-1 and TRBJ2-3; 12 bases agree with TRBD2. The ends lost 3 bases at V and 0 bases at J; junction bases unmatched: 7. The germline V gene encodes CDR1 MNHNS and CDR2 SASEGT. CDR3 length equals 18 residues. The CDR3 spells CASSETSGSWASTDTQYF. CDR3 nucleotide sequence: TGTGCCAGCAGTGAGACTAGCGGGAGCTGGGCTAGCACAGATACGCAGTATTTT.

The rearrangement joins TRBV25-1 to TRBJ1-6; D is possibly TRBD1 (5 bases). V lost 6 bases and J lost 7, with 13 bases in between. This CDR3 is built from 14 residues. The V gene's germline CDR1 is MGHDK and CDR2 SYGVNS. CDR3 bases: TGTGCCAGCAGCCCGGGACGGACGAATTCACCCCTCCACTTT. This gives the protein CASSPGRTNSPLHF.

This clone showed up just once. The V call is TRBV19, the J call TRBJ1-2, with TRBD1 identical over 8 bases. The CDR3 is made up of 17 amino acids. The ends lost 5 bases at V and 0 bases at J; junction bases unmatched: 11. Germline CDR1 and CDR2: LNHDA and SQIVND (reference sequence). As DNA, the CDR3 is TGTGCCAGTAGTGTCCAGGGGGCGCCGCGTTCTAACTATGGCTACACCTTC. Amino acid sequence: CASSVQGAPRSNYGYTF.

V gene TRBV2 combines with J gene TRBJ2-7; the D gene could be TRBD1 or TRBD2 (5 bases each). Germline V lookup: CDR1 SNHLY, CDR2 FYNNEI. Trimming took off 3 bases at V and 1 base at J, with 13 bases between the two ends. This CDR3 has 15 amino acids. The CDR3 loop reads CASSDIGERSYEQYF. CDR3 nucleotide sequence: TGTGCCAGCAGTGATATAGGGGAGAGGTCCTACGAGCAGTACTTC. Full variable domain (rest looked up from reference TRBV2 and TRBJ2-7): EPEVTQTPSHQVTQMGQEVILRCVPISNHLYFYWYRQILGQKVEFLVSFYNNEISEKSEIFDDQFSVERPDGSNFTLKIRSTKLEDSAMYFCASSDIGERSYEQYFGPGTRLTVT.

The gene calls are TRBV9 and TRBJ2-7; a possible D gene is TRBD2 (7 bases). This CDR3 is 15 amino acids long. V dropped 4 bases and J dropped 0 bases, with 14 bases sitting between them. Germline V gene data show CDR1 as SGDLS and CDR2 as YYNGEE. The CDR3 nucleotides are TGTGCCAGCAGCCTTACGGGGGGCTCCTCCTACGAGCAGTACTTC. This codes for CASSLTGGSSYEQYF.